The TCR beta chain under discussion was sequenced for a study of OX40 agonist ivuxolimab in advanced cancers. Sequencing used immunoSEQ multiplex PCR; TCRdb keeps in-frame clones, though not all of them. Among about 76,000 clones listed, 85% to 90% were seen once. The ends were cut back, 5 bases at V and 4 bases at J, with 14 bases in the middle. This CDR3 has 15 residues. Germline CDR1 is SGHAT and CDR2 is FQDESV (reference sequence). The sequence was collected from an adult with an advanced solid tumor such as melanoma, head and neck, liver or kidney cancer. V usage is TRBV11-1 and J usage is TRBJ2-2; tentatively, D is TRBD2 (5 bases). The source material was CD4+ or CD8+ T cells sorted from blood, sampled in a trial of the OX40 agonist ivuxolimab. In DNA form, the CDR3 reads TGTGCCAGCAGCCGACGAGGGCAGCTCACCGGGGAGCTGTTTTTT. It translates to CASSRRGQLTGELFF.